This is a list of T cell receptor beta chains from one sample in a study of T cell responses to AZD1222 COVID-19 vaccine. The assay was immunoSEQ multiplex PCR, and TCRdb's table has in-frame clones only and misses some. The sample yields approximately 100,000 clones, 90% seen once. The sequenced sample was peripheral blood, obtained on day 0 of AZD1222 vaccination. The receptors shown here come from an adult in good health. Both conserved end residues are part of each CDR3. The D gene is left open where the match is weak. Only part of the rows carry a size: once, few, many, or a class if the clone is expanded.

clone size	D gene	J gene	V gene	CDR3 protein	CDR3 DNA
-	-	TRBJ2-1	TRBV9	CASSVVGLSSYNEQFF	TGTGCCAGCAGCGTAGTTGGGCTGAGCTCCTACAATGAGCAGTTCTTC
-	-	TRBJ2-6	TRBV19	CASSMEGGSGANVLTF	TGTGCCAGTAGTATGGAGGGGGGCTCTGGGGCCAACGTCCTGACTTTC
-	-	TRBJ1-5	TRBV15	CATSLRATEPQHF	TGTGCCACCAGCCTCAGGGCGACCGAGCCCCAGCATTTT
-	-	TRBJ1-5	TRBV6-5	CASRAPGSGYQPQHF	TGTGCCAGCAGGGCCCCAGGGAGCGGGTATCAGCCCCAGCATTTT
-	-	TRBJ1-2	TRBV5-6	CASAKKAKNYGYTF	TGTGCCAGCGCGAAAAAAGCAAAGAACTATGGCTACACCTTC
-	-	TRBJ1-5	TRBV5-1	CASSVGGGGNQPQHF	TGCGCCAGCAGCGTAGGGGGTGGTGGCAATCAGCCCCAGCATTTT
-	TRBD1	TRBJ2-1	TRBV5-6	CASSFGTGDNEQFF	TGTGCCAGCAGCTTCGGGACAGGGGACAATGAGCAGTTCTTC
-	-	TRBJ1-6	TRBV12-3/TRBV12-4	CASSFTRGSPLHF	TGTGCCAGCAGTTTTACGCGCGGGTCACCCCTCCACTTT
-	-	TRBJ1-2	TRBV7-3	CASSAHEGSYGYTF	TGTGCCAGCAGCGCCCACGAGGGTAGCTATGGCTACACCTTC
-	TRBD1	TRBJ2-7	TRBV19	CASSNRGDEQYF	TGTGCCAGTAGTAACAGGGGAGACGAGCAGTACTTC
-	TRBD1	TRBJ2-3	TRBV29-1	CSVTGTDYTDTQYF	TGCAGCGTTACCGGGACAGACTACACAGATACGCAGTATTTT
-	-	TRBJ1-6	TRBV7-2	CASSLELDSPLHF	TGTGCCAGCAGCTTAGAGTTGGATTCACCCCTCCACTTT
-	-	TRBJ1-1	TRBV10-3	CAISDSEMNTEAFF	TGTGCCATCAGTGACTCGGAAATGAACACTGAAGCTTTCTTT
-	TRBD1	TRBJ1-6	TRBV30	CAWSVRFGRTGLLESSYNSPLHF	TGTGCCTGGAGTGTAAGATTTGGGAGGACAGGGTTATTGGAAAGCTCCTATAATTCACCCCTCCACTTT
-	-	TRBJ2-6	TRBV28	CASIFPVLDTKSANVLTF	TGTGCCAGCATATTCCCTGTCCTTGACACAAAGTCGGCCAACGTCCTGACTTTC
-	-	TRBJ1-6	TRBV9	CASSGTLNSPLHF	TGTGCCAGCAGCGGGACCCTTAATTCACCCCTCCACTTT
few	-	TRBJ1-2	TRBV5-6	CASTSDVLYGYTF	TGTGCCAGCACCTCGGACGTCCTCTATGGCTACACCTTC
few	TRBD1	TRBJ1-1	TRBV19	CASSIDRGYTTEAFF	TGTGCCAGTAGTATTGACAGGGGGTACACCACTGAAGCTTTCTTT
-	-	TRBJ1-4	TRBV4-1	CASRKRVGSEKLFF	TGCGCCAGCAGGAAGAGGGTGGGGAGTGAAAAACTGTTTTTT